Detailed here is one T cell receptor beta chain. Which antigen it targets is not known. Nothing much larger sits one base from this clone, and base qualities are not available. Distinct nucleotide sequences in the sample also encode this CDR3. These data come from a study of blood T cell repertoires in COVID-19 (dated by TCRdb to about 2020). With regard to the full study: Samples covering the acute and convalescent phases of COVID-19 were provided by collaborators in the United States, Italy and Spain. The material from the prospective study consisted of cDNA or gDNA derived from T cells, B-cell-depleted T cells, or PBMCs. The dataset comprised deeply sampled blood TCRbeta repertoires from subjects exposed to, actively infected with, or recovered from COVID-19. The repertoires were released in a freely available public database meant as a resource for research on the immune response to SARS-CoV-2. The samples were drawn from the first 160 participants of the ongoing ImmuneRACE study and from 1,254 subjects provided by 6 global collaborators. Sample metadata almost always included a de-identified subject ID, COVID-19 status, age in years and sex. Where available, HLA class I and class II types were obtained from metadata supplied by the sample provider rather than from assay-based typing.

V and J are trimmed by 6 bases and 4 bases, and the gene matches miss 8 bases of the junction. The CDR3 runs 14 residues from the cysteine to the phenylalanine. The read is trimmed to its CDR3 DNA, 42 bases read in frame from base 1. Sequences SNHLY (CDR1) and FYNNEI (CDR2) are obtained from the germline V gene. TCRbeta CDR3 regions were amplified from genomic DNA by means of the immunoSEQ Assay, a bias-controlled multiplex PCR. As for the authors' bioinformatics: The number of nucleated cells in each sample was estimated by amplification of reference gene primers within the assay. Sequence reads were collapsed and filtered to measure the absolute abundance of every unique TCRbeta CDR3 rearrangement. For each sample, productive Simpson clonality was calculated as the square root of Simpson's diversity index across productive rearrangements. TCRdb obtained this table from immuneACCESS and retained in-frame rearrangements with V and J assigned. These tables miss some clones; where compared with another copy, unresolved V genes account for less than half of the shortfall, and the remainder is unexplained. The V and J calls and clone size are taken from that table; D and trimming were inferred from the DNA. A total of roughly 130,000 clones appear in this sample, around nine tenths of them only once. Around 2.5% of the sample rests with the top ten.

Overall study results and their limits: Clinical and demographic metadata were provided uncurated, with the amount varying by source and participant.

Enrolling through a virtual design, the prospective study's participants ranged in age from roughly 18 to 89 years and lived across more than 20 United States geographic areas. In the prospective study, participants were assigned to cohorts based on the clinical history participants reported in a screening survey and a study questionnaire. Recovered participants in ImmuneRACE Cohort 3 were defined by two consecutive negative NP/OP PCR tests, clearance by a healthcare professional, or resolution of symptoms. In the prospective study, mobile phlebotomists collected whole blood, serum and a nasopharyngeal or oropharyngeal swab from each participant. Over an approximately two-month period, participants in the prospective study had the option of providing additional blood draws and questionnaires. Prospective study blood samples were shipped either frozen or at room temperature before DNA extraction.

The rearranged chain carries TRBV2 and TRBJ1-2, with 7 bases in between that match TRBD1. What was sequenced was PBMCs or T cells enriched from blood (not recorded which). This clonotype was sampled from a woman aged 45 to 65 who had recovered from COVID-19. The nucleotides read TGTGCCAGCAGCGAAAACAGGGGCGGCTATGGCTACACCTTC. The translation is CASSENRGGYGYTF. The entire variable domain, with the stretches around the CDR3 drawn from the reference TRBV2 and TRBJ1-2 proteins, is EPEVTQTPSHQVTQMGQEVILRCVPISNHLYFYWYRQILGQKVEFLVSFYNNEISEKSEIFDDQFSVERPDGSNFTLKIRSTKLEDSAMYFCASSENRGGYGYTFGSGTRLTVV.